This T cell receptor (beta chain) emerged from a study of blood T cell repertoires in COVID-19. Whole-study context: There were acute and convalescent COVID-19 samples, and they came from the United States, Italy and Spain. PBMCs, B-cell-depleted T cells, or T cells were the source of the cDNA or gDNA that made up the material.

V was clipped by 6 bases and J by 9 bases; unmatched bases: 9. The V gene's germline CDR1 is MDHEN and CDR2 SYDVKM. The CDR3 totals 15 residues. Authors' methods: Amplifying reference gene primers gave estimates of nucleated cell counts. TCRdb's copy holds only in-frame clones and misses some; the assay was immunoSEQ multiplex PCR. That table supplies the V and J calls and clone size; D and trimming were determined from the DNA. The sample holds about 170,000 clones, over 80% seen once. The sequence was obtained from a woman at least 80 years old with COVID-19, enrolled during active disease. V is TRBV28 and J is TRBJ1-6; TRBD1 matches 9 bases. The specimen sequenced was peripheral blood. CDR3 in DNA: TGTGCCAGCAGCCCGGACAGGGGAAGGGTTTCACCCCTCCACTTT. Translated, it gives CASSPDRGRVSPLHF.